Following are 32 T cell receptor beta chains from one sample sequenced in a study of blood T cell repertoires in COVID-19. Only in-frame clones appear in the TCRdb table, and some are missing; sequencing was by immunoSEQ multiplex PCR. Among some 150,000 clones listed, approximately 87% were seen once. The material sequenced was peripheral blood. The receptor set was obtained from a woman aged 55-75 years with COVID-19, enrolled during active disease.

This chain joins TRBV2 and TRBJ2-2; D gene unclear. Trimming stripped 4 bases from V and 5 bases from J, with 8 bases between. Germline V CDR1 and CDR2: SNHLY, FYNNEI. The CDR3 has 13 amino acids. In DNA form, the CDR3 reads TGTGCCAGCAGTGGGGCCAGGACCGGGGAGCTGTTTTTT. As protein: CASSGARTGELFF.

The rearrangement uses TRBV5-8 and TRBJ1-2, with TRBD1 as a possible D gene (5 bases). The CDR3 contains 14 residues. The V gene lost 0 bases and the J gene lost 7 bases, with 13 bases spanning the gap. CDR1 and CDR2 from the germline V gene are SGHTS and YDEGEE. The CDR3 DNA reads TGTGCCAGCAGCTTGGGTTCGCAGGGCAGTGGCTACACCTTC. Amino acid sequence: CASSLGSQGSGYTF.

The chain couples TRBV3-1 (or the pseudogene TRBV3-2) to TRBJ1-2; 8 nucleotides line up with TRBD1. The V gene end was trimmed by 5 bases and the J gene end by 4 bases; junction bases not matched to a gene: 12. The CDR3 is made up of 16 amino acids. Germline assignment: CDR1 LGHDT and CDR2 YNNKEL (reference sequence). The DNA for the CDR3 is TGTGCCAGCAGCTCCCGACCGGGACAGGCGACCTATGGCTACACCTTC. Translation gives CASSSRPGQATYGYTF.

This clone has only one observation. The CDR3 loop reads CTPKGHGNTEAFF. DNA for the CDR3: TGCACCCCAAAGGGGCATGGGAACACTGAAGCTTTCTTT. V and J are TRBV29-1 and TRBJ1-1; possible D gene TRBD1, 5 bases. Germline values: CDR1 SQVTM, CDR2 ANQGSEA. The CDR3 is made up of 13 amino acids.

As regards this clone: This sample includes further DNA sequences coding for the same CDR3. The chain has TRBV12-3 or TRBV12-4 and TRBJ2-1; D possibly corresponds to TRBD2 (6 bases). The V and J ends lost 5 bases and 6 bases respectively, with 8 bases between them. This CDR3 is built from 12 residues. CDR3 sequence: CASSPTSNEQFF. The DNA for the CDR3 is TGTGCCAGCAGTCCGACTAGCAATGAGCAGTTCTTC.

CDR3 in amino acids: CASSTETQYF. Written as DNA, the CDR3 is TGTGCCAGCAGTACTGAGACCCAGTACTTC. The chain has TRBV2 and TRBJ2-5; no definite D call. The CDR3 runs 10 residues. Germline V gene lookup returns CDR1 SNHLY and CDR2 FYNNEI. Trimming took off 5 bases at V and 5 bases at J, with 3 bases between the two ends.

This sequence joins TRBV30 and TRBJ2-1, with 7 positions matching TRBD2. Germline V lookup: CDR1 GTSNPN, CDR2 SVGIG (reference sequence). J gave up 14 bases and V 3 bases, and 7 bases lay outside the gene matches. This CDR3 spans 11 amino acids. The CDR3 bases are TGTGCCTGGAGCCCGGGGAGGGACGAGTTCTTC. This codes for CAWSPGRDEFF.

The chain combines TRBV12-3 or TRBV12-4 with TRBJ2-7; TRBD1 might be the D (6 bases). Trimming cost V 5 bases and J 3 bases, with 11 bases left between them. This CDR3 is built from 13 residues. CDR3 region: CASSRTVNYEQYF. CDR3 DNA: TGTGCCAGCAGTCGGACAGTGAACTACGAGCAGTACTTC.

This clone appeared many times. The gene calls are TRBV29-1 and TRBJ2-1, with 9 nucleotides matching TRBD1. CDR3 length equals 14 residues. CDR1 is SQVTM and CDR2 is ANQGSEA in the germline V gene. The trim removed 6 bases at V and 2 bases at J, leaving 5 bases unmatched. The CDR3: CSVRTGEAYNEQFF. The CDR3 DNA sequence: TGCAGCGTCCGGACAGGGGAAGCCTACAATGAGCAGTTCTTC.

For the CDR3, the DNA is TGTGCCAGCAGCTTAGGGGACTCCTACACCGGGGAGCTGTTTTTT. Translated: CASSLGDSYTGELFF. The chain has TRBV11-3 and TRBJ2-2; possibly TRBD2 for D (6 bases). V lost 1 base and J 3 bases, leaving 9 bases between the germline ends. CDR3 size: 15 residues. Germline V gene data show CDR1 as SGHNT and CDR2 as YENEEA.

This rearrangement joins TRBV6-5 to TRBJ1-5, with D possibly TRBD1 on 5 matching bases. From germline, CDR1 is MNHEY and CDR2 SVGAGI. The CDR3 runs 15 residues. V was shortened by 0 bases and J by 3 bases, with 9 bases between the two germline ends. CDR3 sequence: CASSYSGRDNQPQHF. CDR3 nucleotide sequence: TGTGCCAGCAGTTACTCGGGCAGGGACAATCAGCCCCAGCATTTT.

V usage is TRBV3-1 (or the pseudogene TRBV3-2) and J usage is TRBJ1-4; 10 bases are a match to TRBD1. The trim removed 4 bases at V and 8 bases at J, leaving 7 bases unmatched. In germline, CDR1 is LGHDT, CDR2 YNNKEL (reference sequence). The CDR3 loop spans 15 amino acids. The CDR3 loop reads CASSLRTGGEEKLFF. CDR3 sequence (DNA): TGTGCCAGCAGCCTGAGGACAGGGGGGGAGGAAAAACTGTTTTTT.

The chain uses TRBV5-1 and TRBJ2-5, with TRBD2 matching over 9 bases. Per germline, CDR1 SGHRS and CDR2 YFSETQ. This CDR3 is 16 amino acids long. Trimming at V came to 0 bases and at J to 4 bases, leaving 7 bases not matched to a gene. Written as DNA, the CDR3 is TGCGCCAGCAGCTTGGATGTGCGGGAGGGCCCAGAGACCCAGTACTTC. Residues: CASSLDVREGPETQYF.

The chain carries TRBV7-9 and TRBJ1-2; D is ambiguous. Deletions cut 3 bases from V and 5 bases from J, with 16 bases between. The germline CDR1 and CDR2 sequences are SEHNR and FQNEAQ (reference sequence). This CDR3 contains 15 residues. The CDR3 reads CASSFSLSGSYGYTF. The DNA of the CDR3 is TGTGCCAGCAGCTTCTCCCTTTCAGGCTCTTATGGCTACACCTTC.

This rearrangement joins TRBV5-1 to TRBJ2-1, with 15 bases matching TRBD2. Trimming took 4 bases from V and 4 from J; bases not matched to a gene: 3. The CDR3 loop spans 16 amino acids. Germline CDR1 SGHRS, CDR2 YFSETQ. The CDR3 DNA reads TGCGCCAGCAGCCCTGGGACTAGCGGGAGGTACAATGAGCAGTTCTTC. Translated: CASSPGTSGRYNEQFF.

The chain combines TRBV27 with TRBJ2-5; 7 bases fit TRBD1. The CDR3 covers 13 residues. Germline V gene data show CDR1 as MNHEY and CDR2 as SMNVEV (reference sequence). The V and J ends lost 6 bases and 4 bases, in that order; junction bases with no gene match: 5. This CDR3 reads CASRNRGVETQYF. The CDR3 DNA follows: TGTGCCAGCAGGAACAGGGGAGTAGAGACCCAGTACTTC.

V usage is TRBV19 and J usage is TRBJ1-1, with D perhaps matching TRBD1 (5 bases). The length of the CDR3 is 14 residues. Between the trimmed V and J ends, which lost 5 bases and 6 bases, there was a span of 16 bases. Per germline, CDR1 LNHDA and CDR2 SQIVND (reference sequence). CDR3 region: CASSGWGEWSEAFF. DNA for the CDR3: TGTGCCAGTAGTGGGTGGGGGGAGTGGTCTGAAGCTTTCTTT.

This CDR3 is CASSPRTDFYGYTF. The CDR3 DNA reads as TGTGCCAGCAGTCCCAGGACAGACTTCTATGGCTACACCTTC. J is TRBJ1-2 and V is TRBV6-5, with D maybe TRBD1 (6 bases). The CDR3 covers 14 residues. V was pared by 5 bases and J by 4 bases, with 14 bases between. Germline CDR1 and CDR2: MNHEY and SVGAGI.

The chain joins TRBV20-1 to TRBJ1-4; D may be TRBD1 (5 bases). This CDR3 comprises 15 residues. V lost 3 bases to trimming and J lost 2 bases, with 13 bases between them. CDR1 and CDR2 from the germline V gene are DFQATT and SNEGSKA (reference sequence). Here the CDR3 reads CSASSDMSTNEKLFF. CDR3 DNA: TGCAGTGCTAGTTCGGACATGTCTACTAATGAAAAACTGTTTTTT.

The chain employs TRBV4-3 and TRBJ1-6; D is undetermined. Trimming cost V 0 bases and J 8 bases, with 5 bases left between them. This CDR3 contains 13 residues. Germline V lookup: CDR1 LGHNA, CDR2 YSLEER. The DNA of the CDR3 is TGCGCCAGCAGCCAAGACCGGGATTCACCCCTCCACTTT. Its translation: CASSQDRDSPLHF.

The chain employs TRBV30 and TRBJ1-6, with 8 bases that match TRBD1. Germline CDR1 and CDR2: GTSNPN and SVGIG (reference sequence). The CDR3 is made up of 14 amino acids. The junction had 11 bases not matched to a gene; V was cut back by 6 bases and J by 10 bases. CDR3 protein: CACDRGDAGSPLHF. The CDR3 region has the DNA TGTGCCTGTGACAGGGGCGATGCGGGGTCACCCCTCCACTTT.

The chain has TRBV24-1 and TRBJ2-2, with TRBD1 matching over 9 bases. This CDR3 is 16 amino acids long. Unmatched junction bases numbered 5, after V lost 2 bases and J lost 5 bases. The germline V gene encodes CDR1 KGHDR and CDR2 SFDVKD. CDR3 sequence reads: CATSDWGQGLTGELFF. DNA of the CDR3: TGTGCCACCAGTGATTGGGGACAGGGTTTGACCGGGGAGCTGTTTTTT.

The chain recombines TRBV24-1 with TRBJ2-1; TRBD2 matches 11 bases. This CDR3 has 17 residues. V dropped 0 bases and J dropped 9; count of bases not matched to a gene: 9. CDR1 and CDR2 from the germline V gene are KGHDR and SFDVKD. The CDR3: CATSDLSPTSGNGEQFF. DNA of the CDR3: TGTGCCACCAGTGATTTGAGCCCGACTAGCGGGAATGGTGAGCAGTTCTTC.

The CDR3 DNA is TGTGCCACCAGTGCCCCGGGACAGGGGGAGACTGAAGCTTTCTTT. It translates to CATSAPGQGETEAFF. The chain carries TRBV24-1 and TRBJ1-1, with TRBD1 matching over 11 bases. Germline CDR1 KGHDR, CDR2 SFDVKD. The CDR3 loop spans 15 amino acids. Trimming took 5 bases from V and 5 from J; bases not matched to a gene: 6.

The CDR3, as DNA: TGTGCCACGACGACTAGCGGGAGTTCAAGCTCCTACGAGCAGTACTTC. Residues: CATTTSGSSSSYEQYF. The J gene is TRBJ2-7, the V gene TRBV5-6; 12 bases match TRBD2. The germline V gene encodes CDR1 SGHDT and CDR2 YYEEEE. The CDR3 is 16 amino acids. V was pared by 9 bases and J by 0 bases, with 10 bases of the junction left unmatched.

V and J are TRBV7-9 and TRBJ1-4; 8 bases are a match to TRBD1. Germline V gives CDR1 SEHNR, CDR2 FQNEAQ (reference sequence). The CDR3 extends over 15 amino acids. With V trimmed by 3 bases and J by 5 bases, 5 bases remained unmatched. CDR3 DNA sequence: TGTGCCAGCAGCTTCCGCGGACAGGGCAATGAAAAACTGTTTTTT. This sequence encodes CASSFRGQGNEKLFF. Complete variable domain (other parts from reference TRBV7-9 and TRBJ1-4): DTGVSQNPRHKITKRGQNVTFRCDPISEHNRLYWYRQTLGQGPEFLTYFQNEAQLEKSRLLSDRFSAERPKGSFSTLEIQRTEQGDSAMYLCASSFRGQGNEKLFFGSGTQLSVL.

This chain links TRBV6-1 with TRBJ1-5, with D unresolved. Germline-derived CDR1 and CDR2 are MNHNS and SASEGT. This CDR3 is 17 amino acids long. V lost 3 bases, J lost 0 bases, and 15 bases lay in between. In DNA form, the CDR3 reads TGTGCCAGCAGTGACCGAAGACTTGCGTATAGCAATCAGCCCCAGCATTTT. Amino acid sequence: CASSDRRLAYSNQPQHF.

This sequence joins TRBV30 and TRBJ1-2; D gene ambiguous. Germline CDR1 is GTSNPN and CDR2 is SVGIG (reference sequence). Between the trimmed V and J ends, which lost 0 bases and 8 bases, there was a span of 10 bases. CDR3 length: 12 amino acids. The CDR3 DNA reads TGTGCCTGGAGTGTACTTTCGCGGGGCTACACCTTC. Protein sequence: CAWSVLSRGYTF.

The chain couples TRBV4-3 to TRBJ2-1; possible D gene TRBD2, 5 bases. Germline V gives CDR1 LGHNA, CDR2 YSLEER. This CDR3 is 16 amino acids long. V dropped 5 bases and J dropped 0 bases, with 14 bases sitting between them. DNA for the CDR3: TGCGCCAGCAGCGCTATAGCGTACAGCTCCTACAATGAGCAGTTCTTC. Encoded protein: CASSAIAYSSYNEQFF.

The chain links TRBV20-1 to TRBJ2-1; 8 positions match TRBD2. CDR1 is DFQATT, CDR2 SNEGSKA, per germline (reference sequence). This CDR3 contains 15 residues. The J segment lost 8 bases and the V segment lost 3 bases, leaving 12 bases of the junction unmatched. CDR3 nucleotide sequence: TGCAGTGCTAGTTTACCGGGACTAGTCAAGGATGAGCAGTTCTTC. Amino acid sequence: CSASLPGLVKDEQFF.

CDR3: CASSDDRGDYGYTF. The CDR3 nucleotides are TGTGCCAGCAGTGACGACAGGGGGGACTATGGCTACACCTTC. The V call is TRBV6-6, the J call TRBJ1-2, with 9 bases that match TRBD1. V shed 5 bases and J 3 bases; nucleotides not matched to a gene: 4. The CDR3 covers 14 residues. Germline values: CDR1 MNHNY, CDR2 SVGAGI (reference sequence).

The chain couples TRBV4-1 to TRBJ1-1; 7 bases are shared with TRBD1. Germline V lookup: CDR1 MGHRA, CDR2 YSYEKL. V shed 2 bases and J 3 bases; nucleotides not matched to a gene: 6. This CDR3 is built from 15 residues. The CDR3 loop reads CASSQQQGMYTEAFF. The DNA for the CDR3 is TGCGCCAGCAGCCAACAACAGGGGATGTACACTGAAGCTTTCTTT.